This T cell receptor (beta chain) was sequenced in a study of T cell responses to AZD1222 COVID-19 vaccine (dated by TCRdb to the early 2020s). At the level of the whole study: TCR sequencing covered 230 or so trial participants: roughly 200 given two doses of AZD1222 and approximately 26 given two doses of MenACWY control vaccine. Trial participants were enrolled by age into subgroups of 18-55, 56-69 and 70-plus years, and roughly 150, 30 and 60 TCR-sequenced participants, respectively, were included in these subgroups.

As for this clone: Its antigen remains undetermined. No base quality values were provided; no much bigger clone lies one nucleotide off.

The CDR3 regions of human TCRbeta chains were subjected to immunosequencing. The original pipeline was this. Repertoire TCRs were checked for matches against a reference library of SARS-CoV-2-specific TCRs that had been generated using the MIRA antigen-specificity platform. Breadth was defined as the fraction of unique TCRs that were SARS-CoV-2-associated, and depth was defined as the fraction of total T cells that were SARS-CoV-2-associated. Each spike-specific TCR was assigned to its reactive spike region and to a CD4 or CD8 class using the MIRA data. Log10-transformed breadth and depth values were compared by one-way ANOVA with Sidak's multiple comparisons tests. TCRdb provides this immuneACCESS table in a form limited to in-frame rearrangements. Some clones are lacking; in checked studies, under half of them reflect an unresolved V gene, and why the rest are absent is not known. V, J and clone size reflect that table, while D and trimming were determined from the DNA. The sample yields some 200,000 clones; more than 85% were counted once. Jointly, the top ten make up over 1.5% of the sample.

Study-level results and caveats: Reportedly, almost half of the unique spike-specific TCRs recognized epitopes lying outside the regions that are mutated in the B.1.351 and B.1.1.7 variants. In the small 56-69-year group, the increase in depth fell short of significance, most likely because of low power. Conclusions about previously exposed vaccinees are limited, since just five to seven AZD1222 recipients were seropositive for SARS-CoV-2 at baseline. After two AZD1222 doses, both the breadth and the depth of spike-specific TCRs were significantly higher than at day 0 and than in MenACWY recipients. Because no samples from the day 14 peak response were available, repertoires could be characterized only after the peak T cell response. Participants were mostly white British, with more females than males. The authors suggested clonal diversity may have been underestimated. The whole spike protein was spanned by vaccine-associated CD4 TCRs, and dominant responses were seen in regions 160-218 and 743-854.

The time point label on this specimen signifies: about 28 days (+/-7) after the second vaccine dose. AZD1222 recipients with second doses at about 4 weeks or about 12 weeks were pooled, because spike-specific TCR depth and breadth did not differ between schedules. Vaccinee samples were obtained from the UK trials COV001 and COV002, which included a single-blind randomized controlled phase 2/3 trial of AZD1222 (ChAdOx1 nCoV-19) in healthy adults. Trial participant PBMC samples were collected at day 0 and day 28 after the second dose for TCRbeta chain sequencing. Relative to germline, V is 3 bases shorter and J is 5 bases shorter, with 13 bases between their ends. CDR1 is given as SEHNR and CDR2 as FQNEAQ, both from the germline V gene (reference sequence). The cysteine opens and the phenylalanine closes a CDR3 of 14 amino acids. The sequence is cut down to CDR3 DNA, 42 bases in frame from base 1.

This specimen consisted of peripheral blood, obtained 28 days after the second AZD1222 dose. Recombination connected TRBV7-9 to TRBJ1-1, with the D gene too uncertain to name. The clonotype comes from an adult who received the AZD1222 COVID-19 vaccine. The CDR3 here reads CASSLGRGITEAFF. The nucleotide sequence is given as TGTGCCAGCAGCTTGGGGAGAGGTATTACTGAAGCTTTCTTT.